A single T cell receptor beta chain is shown here with its context. Per the original methods: Junction-only immunoSEQ sequences carried no quality scores, so filtering differed. Clones were read by immunoSEQ multiplex PCR, and TCRdb kept only the in-frame ones, dropping some. The D gene and trimming were derived from the DNA, and the V and J assignments and clone size from that table. The sample contains hundreds of thousands of clones, over 90% of which appear only once. The naive CD8 subset, CD45RO-negative cells positively selected for CCR7, excluded terminally differentiated effector memory CD45RA+ cells. This CDR3 comprises 15 residues. Unmatched junction bases numbered 8, after V lost 0 bases and J lost 10 bases. Germline CDR1 is MGHRA and CDR2 is YSYEKL. The entry originates in a study of shared clonotypes between healthy human individuals.

The origin of this receptor is a man aged 30-40 years in good health. Sequenced: naive CD8+ T cells sorted from blood. The chain couples TRBV4-1 to TRBJ2-1; 8 bases map to TRBD2. The CDR3 is CASSQEGAGALEQFF. The CDR3 nucleotides read TGCGCCAGCAGCCAAGAAGGAGCGGGAGCACTAGAGCAGTTCTTC.